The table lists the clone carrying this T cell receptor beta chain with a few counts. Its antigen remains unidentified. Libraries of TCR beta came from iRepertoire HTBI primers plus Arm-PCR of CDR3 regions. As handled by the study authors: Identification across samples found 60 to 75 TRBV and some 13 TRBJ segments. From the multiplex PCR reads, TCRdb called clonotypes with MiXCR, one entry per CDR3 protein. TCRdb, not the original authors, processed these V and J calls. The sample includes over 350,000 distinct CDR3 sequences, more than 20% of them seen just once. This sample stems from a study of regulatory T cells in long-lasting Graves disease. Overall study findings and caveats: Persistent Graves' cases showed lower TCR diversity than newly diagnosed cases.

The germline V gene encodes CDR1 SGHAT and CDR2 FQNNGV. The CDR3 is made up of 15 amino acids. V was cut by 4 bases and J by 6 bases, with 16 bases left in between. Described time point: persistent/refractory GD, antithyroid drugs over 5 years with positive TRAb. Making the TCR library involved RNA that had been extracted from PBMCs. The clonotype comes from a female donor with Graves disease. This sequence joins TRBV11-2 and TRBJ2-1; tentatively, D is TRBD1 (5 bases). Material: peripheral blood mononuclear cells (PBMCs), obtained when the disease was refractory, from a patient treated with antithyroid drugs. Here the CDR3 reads CASSSQGRGGNEQFF. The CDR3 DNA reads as TGTGCCAGCAGCTCCCAGGGCAGAGGTGGCAATGAGCAGTTCTTC.